This T cell receptor (beta chain) was retrieved from a study of shared clonotypes between healthy human individuals. Study observations and caveats: The naive CD4 repertoires of a few donors were compared, and around 4.7% of clonotypes were shared.

On this clone itself: Its specificity is not known.

Generated by immunoSEQ multiplex PCR, the TCRdb table keeps only in-frame clones and is missing some. Here the sample spans about 680,000 clones, about three quarters being singletons. CDR3 length equals 15 residues. The V segment lost 5 bases and the J segment 10 bases; nucleotides outside the gene matches: 7. CDR1 is SGHTA and CDR2 is FQGTGA in the germline V gene. This receptor was identified in a woman in her 30s in good health. Material for sequencing was memory CD4+ T cells sorted from blood. The subset denotes: CD45RA-negative fraction. V and J are TRBV7-3 and TRBJ2-1, with TRBD2 identical over 14 bases. CDR3 DNA sequence: TGTGCCAGCAGCCTTGGGACTAGCGGGAGCTTAGAGCAGTTCTTC. This translates into CASSLGTSGSLEQFF.